This T cell receptor beta chain was identified in a study of shared clonotypes between healthy human individuals (dated by TCRdb to 2020 to 2021). Some background on the complete study: The cohort comprised two women and a few men aged 18 to 49 years. The study deeply sequenced blood TCR repertoires of five healthy adults to estimate repertoire size and the extent of clonotype sharing between individuals. To increase sequencing depth and limit assay-specific biases, different laboratories used diverse techniques to prepare libraries and sequence TCR repertoires. Per donor, leukapheresis produced somewhere between about 0.9 and 9.5 billion PBMCs. For each donor, three plates each were used for CD4 naive and CD4 memory, two plates were used for CD8 naive, and one plate was used for CD8 memory.

TCR CDR3 regions were amplified from genomic DNA by multiplex PCR using the deep immunoSEQ assay. Genomic DNA extracted from each cell subset was distributed evenly over all wells of several immunoSEQ 96-well plates, and each plate served as one replicate. For sorted subsets, each replicate PCR was loaded with 150 to 250 ng genomic DNA, equivalent to 30,000 or so T cell genomes. Purified libraries were measured with a Qubit 3.0 fluorometer, size-checked on a Bioanalyzer 2100, and measured again with the KAPA Library Quantification kit. Every immunoSEQ 96-well plate was sequenced on a dedicated single-read 150-cycle Illumina NextSeq 550 flow cell. Concerning the study's data processing: Because the immunoSEQ output included only junctional sequences and no quality scores, the filtering could not be the same as the filtering used for full-length reads. To assign V/J genes and CDR3, sequences were annotated against IMGT germline references using PyIR, a Python wrapper for IgBLAST v1.9. Reads were removed for weak V/J assignments (E-value above 1e-6), missing CDR3, stop codons, out-of-frame junctions, or ambiguous translated residues. V3J clonotypes were defined by identical inferred V gene, J gene, and CDR3 amino acid sequence. The percentage overlap between two repertoires was calculated by dividing the number of shared unique clonotypes by the size of the smaller repertoire. Three approaches were used to assess repertoire richness: RTK rarefaction, the Chao1 estimator, and Recon v2.1 estimates of unobserved clonotypes. Generation probabilities were computed with OLGA for all TCRbeta clonotypes obtained by the gDNA method from several donors. The clones in this table, taken by TCRdb from immuneACCESS, are in-frame only. Not every clone is retained; where verified, under half of the shortfall comes from an unresolved V gene, and the cause of the rest is unknown. V and J calls and clone size are those listed in that table; D and trimming were worked out from the DNA. Recorded for this sample are about 2.1 million clones; roughly 93% of them occurred a single time. The ten biggest clones cover about 1.7% of the sample.

CD8 naive samples were CD45RO-negative cells positively selected for CCR7, giving a CD45RA+CCR7+ population that excluded TemRA cells. Donors were healthy HIV-negative adults with no recently reported acute infections or vaccinations. Every donor was a Caucasian adult living in Nashville, Tennessee, USA. Blood was collected by leukapheresis, and PBMCs were isolated by Ficoll-Histopaque density gradient centrifugation and then cryopreserved in liquid nitrogen vapor phase. Analytical flow cytometry was used to check the purity and quantity of each magnetically sorted T cell population. From each sorted fraction, genomic DNA was isolated and quantified by UV absorbance on a Nanodrop 2000c. Comments on this clone: Its antigen has not been determined. Base qualities are not provided; no much larger clone lies one nucleotide away.

Study-wide conclusions, independent of this receptor: When several donors were compared, the shared fraction of clonotypes was 5% to 6.5% for naive CD4, around 3.6% for naive CD8, 2.3% for memory CD4, and about 0.36% for memory CD8. Even with the large sequencing depth, rarefaction of the sorted-subset datasets indicated that sequencing was incomplete. The small number of donors limited the genetic and exposure-history diversity represented. Larger estimated clonotype richness was generally found for naive subsets than for memory subsets. Clonotypes shared by all four sorted-subset donors showed higher generation probabilities than non-shared clonotypes. Pairwise subsampling indicated that sequencing depth was expected to affect the degree of clonotype sharing among donors. Sampling was limited to blood, and TCR repertoires in tissue likely differ from TCR repertoires in blood.

This clonotype originated in a man between 18 and 35 years old in good health. Some clones in this sample may be carry-over from other donors' samples. The sample consisted of naive CD8+ T cells from PBMCs. Read against the paper, the sample's cell subset or site label means: CD45RA+CCR7+.

The sequenced DNA is TGTGCCAGCAGCTTAGCGCAGGGGGCTGGGGCTGAAGCTTTCTTT. Its product reads: CASSLAQGAGAEAFF. This chain joins TRBV7-8 to TRBJ1-1, with 8 middle bases fitting TRBD1. The V end gives up 0 bases and the J end 6 bases, leaving 6 bases in the junction not matched to a gene. The germline V gene specifies SGHVS as CDR1 and FQNEAQ as CDR2. The CDR3 covers 15 residues, taking in both the cysteine and the phenylalanine. The read is trimmed to its CDR3 DNA, 45 bases read in frame from base 1. Reference TRBV7-8 and TRBJ1-1 proteins supply the regions before and after the CDR3; the full variable domain is: GAGVSQSPRYKVAKRGQDVALRCDPISGHVSLFWYQQALGQGPEFLTYFQNEAQLDKSGLPSDRFFAERPEGSVSTLKIQRTQQEDSAVYLCASSLAQGAGAEAFFGQGTRLTVV.